This T cell receptor (beta chain) was identified during a study of blood T cell repertoires in COVID-19. Study at large: Samples came from the United States, Italy and Spain, spanning acute and convalescent COVID-19. Sources were T cells, B-cell-depleted T cells, or PBMCs; the material itself was cDNA or gDNA.

Under the authors' procedure: Amplification from reference gene primers served as the basis for estimated nucleated cell counts. The repertoire was sequenced with immunoSEQ multiplex PCR; TCRdb's copy has only in-frame clones and lacks some. V, J and clone size were drawn from that table, and D and trimming were deduced from the DNA. This table has about 81,000 clones, almost 90% appearing once. This CDR3 has 14 residues. Germline-derived CDR1 and CDR2 are MNHEY and SVGAGI. Trimming removed 3 bases at V and 4 bases at J, with 12 bases between. What was sequenced was peripheral blood. This receptor was obtained from a woman older than 75 with acute or convalescent COVID-19. The chain combines TRBV6-5 with TRBJ1-2; D may be TRBD1 (5 bases). CDR3 protein: CASSYKLGGYGYTF. CDR3 coding DNA: TGTGCCAGCAGTTATAAACTGGGGGGCTATGGCTACACCTTC.